This entry concerns a single T cell receptor beta chain. The germline V gene has CDR1 LNHDA and CDR2 SQIVND (reference sequence). The length of the CDR3 is 12 residues. The V gene lost 4 bases and the J gene lost 11 bases, with 11 bases spanning the gap. This entry comes from a study of blood T cell repertoires in COVID-19. Study-wide context: Some COVID-19 samples were acute and others convalescent; all came from the United States, Italy and Spain. Nucleic acid was either cDNA or gDNA, and it came from T cells, B-cell-depleted T cells, or PBMCs.

Data came from immunoSEQ multiplex PCR; TCRdb stores just in-frame clones and leaves some out. The sample shows 250,000 to 300,000 clones, over 80% of them seen only once. The origin of this receptor is a man aged 55 to 70 who had recovered from COVID-19. This chain links TRBV19 with TRBJ1-4, with no clear D. The sample consisted of peripheral blood. CDR3 DNA: TGTGCCAGTAGTACCACGACGGGTAAACTGTTTTTT. Protein: CASSTTTGKLFF.